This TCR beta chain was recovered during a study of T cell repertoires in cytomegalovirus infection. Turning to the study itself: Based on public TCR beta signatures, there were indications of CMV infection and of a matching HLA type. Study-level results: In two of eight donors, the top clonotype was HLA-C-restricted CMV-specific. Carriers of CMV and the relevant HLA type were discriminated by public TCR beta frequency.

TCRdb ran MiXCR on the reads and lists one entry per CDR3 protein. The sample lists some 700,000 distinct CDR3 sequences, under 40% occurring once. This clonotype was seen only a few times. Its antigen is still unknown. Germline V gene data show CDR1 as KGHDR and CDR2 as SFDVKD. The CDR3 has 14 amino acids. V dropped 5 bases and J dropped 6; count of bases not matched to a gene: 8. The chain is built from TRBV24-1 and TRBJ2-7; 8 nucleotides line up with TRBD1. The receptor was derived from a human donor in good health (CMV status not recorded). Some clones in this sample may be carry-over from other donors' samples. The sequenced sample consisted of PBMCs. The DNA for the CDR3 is TGTGCCACCAGTGGCCGGACAGGGCCGGGCGAGCAGTACTTC. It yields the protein CATSGRTGPGEQYF.